These T cell receptor beta chains were read from a single sample in a study of blood T cells in healthy people across ages. TCRdb recomputed calls from the 5' RACE reads with MiXCR, one row per CDR3 protein. The data show more than 650,000 distinct CDR3 sequences, 22% seen once. The sample comprised blood. Source of these receptors: a man between 65 and 80 years old in good health. Both conserved end residues are part of each CDR3. Fields, in order: D gene, V gene, clone size, J gene, CDR3 length, CDR3 DNA, CDR3 protein. The D gene is left open where the match is weak. Not every row has a clone size; where given, it reads once, few, many or a size class.

D gene: NA; V gene: TRBV6-2/TRBV6-3; clone size: NA; J gene: TRBJ2-3; CDR3 length: 11; CDR3 DNA: TGTGCCAGCAGTTGGGGAAATACGCAGTATTTT; CDR3 protein: CASSWGNTQYF
D gene: NA; V gene: TRBV7-9; clone size: few; J gene: TRBJ2-1; CDR3 length: 14; CDR3 DNA: TGTGCCAGCATCGACGGTAGCTCCTACAATGAGCAGTTCTTC; CDR3 protein: CASIDGSSYNEQFF
D gene: TRBD2; V gene: TRBV3-1; clone size: NA; J gene: TRBJ2-5; CDR3 length: 16; CDR3 DNA: TGTGCCAGCAGCCTCATTGAGCGGGGGCAGAAAGAGACCCAGTACTTC; CDR3 protein: CASSLIERGQKETQYF
D gene: TRBD1; V gene: TRBV16; clone size: few; J gene: TRBJ1-2; CDR3 length: 15; CDR3 DNA: TGTGCCAGCAGCCAAAACAGGGGAGCATCCTATGGCTACACCTTC; CDR3 protein: CASSQNRGASYGYTF
D gene: NA; V gene: TRBV10-3; clone size: NA; J gene: TRBJ2-1; CDR3 length: 15; CDR3 DNA: TGTGCCATCAGTGGACAGGTGAGCTCCTACAATGAGCAGTTCTTC; CDR3 protein: CAISGQVSSYNEQFF
D gene: NA; V gene: TRBV20-1; clone size: NA; J gene: TRBJ2-1; CDR3 length: 15; CDR3 DNA: TGCAGTGCTCCCATCGGCGGAGGGCCCTACAATGAGCAGTTCTTC; CDR3 protein: CSAPIGGGPYNEQFF
D gene: NA; V gene: TRBV7-9; clone size: few; J gene: TRBJ1-5; CDR3 length: 17; CDR3 DNA: TGTGCCAGCAGCTTAAATTCCGGGTATGGGATGGGGCAGCCCCAGCATTTT; CDR3 protein: CASSLNSGYGMGQPQHF
D gene: TRBD1; V gene: TRBV2; clone size: NA; J gene: TRBJ2-4; CDR3 length: 17; CDR3 DNA: TGTGCCAGCGGCCCTCTTGGGACAGGGGAAGCCAAAAACATTCAGTACTTC; CDR3 protein: CASGPLGTGEAKNIQYF
D gene: NA; V gene: TRBV3-1; clone size: NA; J gene: TRBJ1-1; CDR3 length: 17; CDR3 DNA: TGTGCCAGCAGCCAAGTGTCGTTTGGGGCGGGGAACACTGAAGCTTTCTTT; CDR3 protein: CASSQVSFGAGNTEAFF
D gene: TRBD2; V gene: TRBV12-3/TRBV12-4; clone size: NA; J gene: TRBJ2-3; CDR3 length: 16; CDR3 DNA: TGTGCCAGCACCAAACTAGCGGGAGTTCGCACAGATACGCAGTATTTT; CDR3 protein: CASTKLAGVRTDTQYF
D gene: TRBD2; V gene: TRBV30; clone size: NA; J gene: TRBJ2-1; CDR3 length: 20; CDR3 DNA: TGTGCCTGGAGTGTAGGGGCTAGCGGGAGCTCAGGGGGGTCCTACAATGAGCAGTTCTTC; CDR3 protein: CAWSVGASGSSGGSYNEQFF
D gene: NA; V gene: TRBV2; clone size: few; J gene: TRBJ1-6; CDR3 length: 15; CDR3 DNA: TGTGCCAGCAGCCCGCCCCGGCAGCTTAATTCACCCCTCCACTTT; CDR3 protein: CASSPPRQLNSPLHF
D gene: NA; V gene: TRBV6-5; clone size: many; J gene: TRBJ2-4; CDR3 length: 16; CDR3 DNA: TGTGCCAGCAGTTCACAGGGATTGGGGTCCAAAAACATTCAGTACTTC; CDR3 protein: CASSSQGLGSKNIQYF
D gene: TRBD2; V gene: TRBV6-6; clone size: NA; J gene: TRBJ2-5; CDR3 length: 14; CDR3 DNA: TGTGCCAGCAGAAGCGGGGGGGCCGGAGAGACCCAGTACTTC; CDR3 protein: CASRSGGAGETQYF
D gene: NA; V gene: TRBV18; clone size: NA; J gene: TRBJ2-1; CDR3 length: 14; CDR3 DNA: TGTGCCAGCTCCCTACCACTGCAAAGGCAGAAGCAGTTCTTC; CDR3 protein: CASSLPLQRQKQFF
D gene: TRBD1; V gene: TRBV5-1; clone size: NA; J gene: TRBJ1-1; CDR3 length: 13; CDR3 DNA: TGCGCCAGCAGCCCACAGGGGTGGACTGAAGCTTTCTTT; CDR3 protein: CASSPQGWTEAFF
D gene: TRBD2; V gene: TRBV12-3/TRBV12-4; clone size: NA; J gene: TRBJ2-1; CDR3 length: 17; CDR3 DNA: TGTGCCAGCAGTTCCCCTCGACTAGCGGGGGGGACGAATGAGCAGTTCTTC; CDR3 protein: CASSSPRLAGGTNEQFF
D gene: NA; V gene: TRBV29-1; clone size: few; J gene: TRBJ1-5; CDR3 length: 12; CDR3 DNA: TGCAGCGTCGGGTGGAGCAATCAGCCCCAGCATTTT; CDR3 protein: CSVGWSNQPQHF
D gene: TRBD1; V gene: TRBV5-1; clone size: NA; J gene: TRBJ2-6; CDR3 length: 18; CDR3 DNA: TGCGCCAGCAGCTCTGGGACAGGGGTAATAGTTGGGGCCAACGTCCTGACTTTC; CDR3 protein: CASSSGTGVIVGANVLTF
D gene: TRBD2; V gene: TRBV7-2; clone size: few; J gene: TRBJ2-5; CDR3 length: 17; CDR3 DNA: TGTGCCAGCAGCCCACAGACCAGCGGGGGCTACCAAGAGACCCAGTACTTC; CDR3 protein: CASSPQTSGGYQETQYF
D gene: TRBD1; V gene: TRBV7-2; clone size: NA; J gene: TRBJ2-5; CDR3 length: 14; CDR3 DNA: TGTGCCAGCAGCTCGGACAGGGGGCATGAGACCCAGTACTTC; CDR3 protein: CASSSDRGHETQYF
D gene: NA; V gene: TRBV12-3/TRBV12-4; clone size: many; J gene: TRBJ2-3; CDR3 length: 16; CDR3 DNA: TGTGCCAGCACCATAGGTATCCATACTAGCACAGATACGCAGTATTTT; CDR3 protein: CASTIGIHTSTDTQYF
D gene: TRBD2; V gene: TRBV28; clone size: NA; J gene: TRBJ2-1; CDR3 length: 14; CDR3 DNA: TGTGCCACTTATAGCGGGGGATCCTACAATGAGCAGTTCTTC; CDR3 protein: CATYSGGSYNEQFF
D gene: TRBD1; V gene: TRBV5-1; clone size: NA; J gene: TRBJ1-1; CDR3 length: 14; CDR3 DNA: TGCGCCAGCAGCTCGGACAGGCTGACCACTGAAGCTTTCTTT; CDR3 protein: CASSSDRLTTEAFF
D gene: NA; V gene: TRBV28; clone size: NA; J gene: TRBJ2-5; CDR3 length: 15; CDR3 DNA: TGTGCCAGCAGTTTCCCGGGGAGGTTCCAAGAGACCCAGTACTTC; CDR3 protein: CASSFPGRFQETQYF
D gene: TRBD2; V gene: TRBV20-1; clone size: few; J gene: TRBJ2-3; CDR3 length: 15; CDR3 DNA: TGCAGTGCTAGTAGTAGCGGGGGGGCCGTAGATACGCAGTATTTT; CDR3 protein: CSASSSGGAVDTQYF
D gene: TRBD2; V gene: TRBV10-1; clone size: NA; J gene: TRBJ2-7; CDR3 length: 13; CDR3 DNA: TGCGCCAGCCGGAGGGAATCTAGCGGGGAGCAGTACTTC; CDR3 protein: CASRRESSGEQYF
D gene: NA; V gene: TRBV5-6; clone size: NA; J gene: TRBJ2-7; CDR3 length: 14; CDR3 DNA: TGTGCCAGCAGCTTGTGGGGGTCAAACTACGAGCAGTACTTC; CDR3 protein: CASSLWGSNYEQYF
D gene: NA; V gene: TRBV2; clone size: few; J gene: TRBJ1-3; CDR3 length: 14; CDR3 DNA: TGTGCCAGCAGGAGCGGGTTAGCCGGAAACACCATATATTTT; CDR3 protein: CASRSGLAGNTIYF
D gene: TRBD2; V gene: TRBV7-6; clone size: many; J gene: TRBJ2-5; CDR3 length: 15; CDR3 DNA: TGTGCCAGCAGCGTCGGGACTAGCGGACAAGAGACCCAGTACTTC; CDR3 protein: CASSVGTSGQETQYF
D gene: NA; V gene: TRBV5-1; clone size: few; J gene: TRBJ1-6; CDR3 length: 15; CDR3 DNA: TGCGCCAGCAGCTTGATCGGGACGTGGGATTCACCCCTCCACTTT; CDR3 protein: CASSLIGTWDSPLHF
D gene: NA; V gene: TRBV28; clone size: NA; J gene: TRBJ1-5; CDR3 length: 14; CDR3 DNA: TGTGCCAGCAGTTTATTGGGGGGCCAACAGCCCCAGCATTTT; CDR3 protein: CASSLLGGQQPQHF
D gene: TRBD2; V gene: TRBV20-1; clone size: few; J gene: TRBJ2-3; CDR3 length: 15; CDR3 DNA: TGCAGTGCTAGAGTAGCGGGAGGGCCGCGAGATACGCAGTATTTT; CDR3 protein: CSARVAGGPRDTQYF
D gene: NA; V gene: TRBV3-1; clone size: few; J gene: TRBJ1-2; CDR3 length: 18; CDR3 DNA: TGTGCCAGCAGCCAAGATTTTGGGGAACAGCTCACTAACTATGGCTACACCTTC; CDR3 protein: CASSQDFGEQLTNYGYTF
D gene: TRBD1; V gene: TRBV7-2; clone size: NA; J gene: TRBJ2-3; CDR3 length: 15; CDR3 DNA: TGTGCCAGCAGCTTGGACAGGGGGTTCCCAGATACGCAGTATTTT; CDR3 protein: CASSLDRGFPDTQYF
D gene: NA; V gene: TRBV6-6; clone size: NA; J gene: TRBJ1-1; CDR3 length: 16; CDR3 DNA: TGTGCCAGCAGGCCACCCCGGGTTGGCATGAACACTGAAGCTTTCTTT; CDR3 protein: CASRPPRVGMNTEAFF